A selection of T cell receptor beta chains follows, all from one sample in a study of control samples from healthy donors and cancer patients. Some clones are missing from TCRdb's copy, which holds only in-frame ones; the method was immunoSEQ multiplex PCR. The sample carries tens of thousands of clones, around 90% recorded once. Sequencing was carried out using PBMCs. These receptors came from a man between 35 and 55 years old with colorectal cancer. Both conserved end residues are part of each CDR3. The order of the fields is V gene, clone size, D gene, J gene, CDR3 length, CDR3 DNA, CDR3 protein. A D gene is named only where the DNA matches it firmly. Not every row has a clone size; where given, it reads once, few, many or a size class.

V: TRBV11-2; size: .; D: .; J: TRBJ2-1; length: 13; DNA: TGTGCCAGCAGCTTAGCGTTGGAGTATGAGCAGTTCTTC; CDR3: CASSLALEYEQFF
V: TRBV4-1; size: .; D: TRBD2; J: TRBJ2-5; length: 17; DNA: TGCGCCAGCAGCCCAGGGGTAGCGGGGGACGATCAAGAGACCCAGTACTTC; CDR3: CASSPGVAGDDQETQYF
V: TRBV5-6; size: .; D: TRBD1; J: TRBJ2-2; length: 15; DNA: TGTGCCAGCAGTCGGGCGGGACAGGGGACCGGGGAGCTGTTTTTT; CDR3: CASSRAGQGTGELFF
V: TRBV10-1; size: once; D: .; J: TRBJ2-3; length: 16; DNA: TGCGCCAGCAGTGAGTCGAGGGTGGGACGCACAGATACGCAGTATTTT; CDR3: CASSESRVGRTDTQYF
V: TRBV15; size: .; D: .; J: TRBJ1-1; length: 14; DNA: TGTGCCACCAGCAGTCCCAGCATGAACACTGAAGCTTTCTTT; CDR3: CATSSPSMNTEAFF
V: TRBV6-1; size: .; D: TRBD1; J: TRBJ1-2; length: 15; DNA: TGTGCCAGCAGTGAGGTGACAGGGGGCAACTATGGCTACACCTTC; CDR3: CASSEVTGGNYGYTF
V: TRBV7-2; size: .; D: TRBD2; J: TRBJ2-1; length: 14; DNA: TGTGCCAGCAGCGTAGCGGGGGTGGTCAATGAGCAGTTCTTC; CDR3: CASSVAGVVNEQFF
V: TRBV4-3; size: .; D: .; J: TRBJ2-3; length: 18; DNA: TGCGCCAGCAGCCAAGATGGGGGAGACAGCGCCAACACAGATACGCAGTATTTT; CDR3: CASSQDGGDSANTDTQYF
V: TRBV6-5; size: .; D: .; J: TRBJ2-7; length: 15; DNA: TGTGCCAGCCCTCCTCCGGGACCAAGCTCCTACGAGCAGTACTTC; CDR3: CASPPPGPSSYEQYF
V: TRBV4-3; size: once; D: .; J: TRBJ2-7; length: 16; DNA: TGCGCCAGCAGCCAAGACGCCCGGGACAAGTCCTACGAGCAGTACTTC; CDR3: CASSQDARDKSYEQYF
V: TRBV6-5; size: .; D: TRBD1; J: TRBJ1-5; length: 14; DNA: TGTGCCAGCAGGGACGGACAGGGCAATCAGCCCCAGCATTTT; CDR3: CASRDGQGNQPQHF
V: TRBV7-9; size: .; D: .; J: TRBJ2-2; length: 16; DNA: TGTGCCAGCAGCTTAGGAACAGGGACCCTCACCGGGGAGCTGTTTTTT; CDR3: CASSLGTGTLTGELFF
V: TRBV5-6; size: .; D: .; J: TRBJ1-6; length: 16; DNA: TGTGCCAGCAGCCCGTTGGGGGCGCTGGATAATTCACCCCTCCACTTT; CDR3: CASSPLGALDNSPLHF
V: TRBV25-1; size: .; D: .; J: TRBJ1-6; length: 15; DNA: TGTGCCAGCAAGAAAGACGACACCTATAATTCACCCCTCCACTTT; CDR3: CASKKDDTYNSPLHF
V: TRBV7-9; size: .; D: TRBD2; J: TRBJ2-1; length: 16; DNA: TGTGCCAGCAGCCCCTGGACTAGCGGGGGGGGACGGGAGCAGTTCTTC; CDR3: CASSPWTSGGGREQFF
V: TRBV6-2/TRBV6-3; size: few; D: .; J: TRBJ1-1; length: 15; DNA: TGTGCCAGCAGTCCCTCGCTATTCATGAACACTGAAGCTTTCTTT; CDR3: CASSPSLFMNTEAFF
V: TRBV5-6; size: .; D: .; J: TRBJ1-2; length: 14; DNA: TGTGCCAGCAGCTTTTATGCGGGGGCGACTGGCTACACCTTC; CDR3: CASSFYAGATGYTF
V: TRBV2; size: .; D: TRBD1; J: TRBJ2-5; length: 14; DNA: TGTGCCAGCAGTTCCGGACAGGGCGGGGAGACCCAGTACTTC; CDR3: CASSSGQGGETQYF
V: TRBV2; size: .; D: .; J: TRBJ1-6; length: 13; DNA: TGTGCCAGCAGTGAAGAGTATAATTCACCCCTCCACTTT; CDR3: CASSEEYNSPLHF
V: TRBV3-1/TRBV3-2; size: .; D: TRBD1; J: TRBJ1-4; length: 14; DNA: TGTGCCAGCAGCCACGGTCCAGGGGGAGAAAAACTGTTTTTT; CDR3: CASSHGPGGEKLFF
V: TRBV5-1; size: .; D: TRBD2; J: TRBJ2-7; length: 14; DNA: TGCGCCAGCAGCCCGGGGGGGGCAGTAGACGAGCAGTACTTC; CDR3: CASSPGGAVDEQYF
V: TRBV6-6; size: .; D: .; J: TRBJ1-2; length: 15; DNA: TGTGCCAGCAGTTACTCGGGTGGAGGGTTCTATGGCTACACCTTC; CDR3: CASSYSGGGFYGYTF
V: TRBV19; size: .; D: TRBD2; J: TRBJ2-2; length: 17; DNA: TGTGCCAGTAGTATCAATAGACTAGCGGCCCACACCGGGGAGCTGTTTTTT; CDR3: CASSINRLAAHTGELFF
V: TRBV24-1; size: .; D: TRBD1; J: TRBJ1-5; length: 18; DNA: TGTGCCACCAGTGATGGGGACAGGGGTGTTAGAGGCAATCAGCCCCAGCATTTT; CDR3: CATSDGDRGVRGNQPQHF
V: TRBV27; size: .; D: .; J: TRBJ1-1; length: 13; DNA: TGTGCCAGCAGTTTGCGGCGGAACACTGAAGCTTTCTTT; CDR3: CASSLRRNTEAFF
V: TRBV5-4; size: .; D: .; J: TRBJ2-3; length: 14; DNA: TGTGCCAGCAGCCGTGGATCTAGCACAGATACGCAGTATTTT; CDR3: CASSRGSSTDTQYF
V: TRBV7-2; size: .; D: .; J: TRBJ2-1; length: 13; DNA: TGTGCCAGCAGCTCAGGTCCCGGAGGTGAGCAGTTCTTC; CDR3: CASSSGPGGEQFF
V: TRBV7-6; size: .; D: TRBD2; J: TRBJ2-3; length: 16; DNA: TGTGCCAGCAGCTTATGGGGGGGGACCCAGACTGATACGCAGTATTTT; CDR3: CASSLWGGTQTDTQYF
V: TRBV2; size: .; D: .; J: TRBJ2-7; length: 16; DNA: TGTGCCAGCTTCCGGGACAGACTAGCGAGCTCCTACGAGCAGTACTTC; CDR3: CASFRDRLASSYEQYF
V: TRBV6-2/TRBV6-3; size: .; D: .; J: TRBJ1-4; length: 14; DNA: TGTGCCAGCAGTTACGCAGGGGTCGGAGAAAAACTGTTTTTT; CDR3: CASSYAGVGEKLFF
V: TRBV15; size: .; D: TRBD2; J: TRBJ2-1; length: 15; DNA: TGTGCCACCAGCAGAGATAGCGGGTCCTACAATGAGCAGTTCTTC; CDR3: CATSRDSGSYNEQFF
V: TRBV19; size: .; D: .; J: TRBJ1-6; length: 17; DNA: TGTGCCAGTGCCTCCCGACCAGGCCTGGACGGGAATTCACCCCTCCACTTT; CDR3: CASASRPGLDGNSPLHF
V: TRBV19; size: .; D: .; J: TRBJ1-3; length: 14; DNA: TGTGCCAGTAGTATCACAGCTCTTGGAAACACCATATATTTT; CDR3: CASSITALGNTIYF
V: TRBV7-8; size: .; D: .; J: TRBJ1-1; length: 16; DNA: TGTGCCAGCAGCCAAAGGCTGTCCACTGGGAACACTGAAGCTTTCTTT; CDR3: CASSQRLSTGNTEAFF